This record looks at one T cell receptor (beta chain) sequence and its context. Per the original data handling: Quantification of nucleated cells was approximated via reference gene primer amplification. Method: immunoSEQ multiplex PCR; TCRdb's copy keeps in-frame clones and lacks some. V, J and clone size are those of that table, while D and trimming were read from the DNA. This table has about 110,000 clones, 70% to 80% appearing once. The sample comes from a study of blood T cell repertoires in COVID-19. Study information: The study drew acute and convalescent COVID-19 samples from the United States, Italy and Spain. T cells, B-cell-depleted T cells, or PBMCs provided the cDNA or gDNA that served as material.

Germline trimming cut 5 bases from V and 4 bases from J; bases unmatched to any gene: 18. This CDR3 comprises 17 residues. CDR1 is SGHRS, CDR2 YFSETQ, per germline. This sequence joins TRBV5-1 and TRBJ2-7; 7 nucleotides line up with TRBD2. Sequenced material: peripheral blood. The sequence derives from a human donor with acute or convalescent COVID-19. The donor label of this sample is uncertain. CDR3 loop: CASRLEPRGVLSYEQYF. The CDR3, as DNA: TGCGCCAGCAGGCTGGAACCTCGGGGGGTACTAAGTTACGAGCAGTACTTC. The full variable domain, in which reference TRBV5-1 and TRBJ2-7 provide the parts outside the CDR3, is KAGVTQTPRYLIKTRGQQVTLSCSPISGHRSVSWYQQTPGQGLQFLFEYFSETQRNKGNFPGRFSGRQFSNSRSEMNVSTLELGDSALYLCASRLEPRGVLSYEQYFGPGTRLTVT.